This entry lists 8 T cell receptor beta chains sequenced from one sample in a study of identical twins. TCRdb redid the calling of the 5' RACE reads with MiXCR, one entry per CDR3 protein. Among about 890,000 distinct CDR3 sequences, around an eighth were seen once, and the ten largest hold roughly 1.5%. These data are also associated with another study on yellow fever vaccine responses in identical twins.

Sequencing input: PBMCs. The receptors here all came from a young woman in good health.

The chain links TRBV28 to TRBJ2-1, with TRBD1 identical over 11 bases. Germline assignment: CDR1 MDHEN and CDR2 SYDVKM. CDR3 length: 16 amino acids. Trimming removed 5 bases from V and 9 bases from J; junction bases left unmatched: 12. Here the CDR3 reads CASSPLGQGVIGEQFF. DNA for the CDR3: TGTGCCAGCAGTCCCCTGGGACAGGGGGTGATTGGTGAGCAGTTCTTC.

This sequence joins TRBV23-1 and TRBJ2-7; the match to TRBD1 covers 9 bases. TRBV23-1 is identified as an open reading frame with a role that is uncertain. The CDR3 is 13 amino acids. After removal of 6 bases from V and 5 bases from J, the junction contained 5 bases not matched to a gene. Here the CDR3 reads CASRRDRENEQYF. The CDR3 DNA follows: TGCGCCAGCAGAAGGGACAGGGAAAACGAGCAGTACTTC.

The rearrangement joins TRBV15 to TRBJ2-3, with TRBD2 as a possible D gene (6 bases). The CDR3 covers 16 residues. V was trimmed by 6 bases and J by 3 bases, leaving 19 bases between them. The germline V gene encodes CDR1 LNHNV and CDR2 YYDKDF (reference sequence). The chain's CDR3 is CATSPWVGRGTDTQYF. CDR3 in DNA: TGTGCCACCAGTCCCTGGGTGGGACGGGGGACAGATACGCAGTATTTT.

This clonotype has a handful of counts. The chain couples TRBV14 to TRBJ2-5; 8 nucleotides agree with TRBD2. This CDR3 has 16 residues. CDR1 and CDR2 (germline): SGHDN, FVKESK. V dropped 5 bases and J dropped 5; count of bases not matched to a gene: 13. The CDR3 DNA is TGTGCCAGCAGCGAACCGGGGAGCGGGGGATTTGAGACCCAGTACTTC. Translating gives CASSEPGSGGFETQYF.

Only a few counts were recorded for this clonotype. This chain uses TRBV11-2 with TRBJ2-3, with 9 bases fitting TRBD2. Germline lookup yields CDR1 SGHAT and CDR2 FQNNGV. Trimming cost V 7 bases and J 3 bases; bases outside gene matches: 5. The CDR3 is 14 residues long. The CDR3 loop is CASTLAGLTDTQYF. Here the CDR3 DNA reads TGTGCCAGCACCCTAGCGGGGCTAACAGATACGCAGTATTTT.

Only a few counts were recorded for this clonotype. The chain couples TRBV11-2 to TRBJ2-6; D is perhaps TRBD2 (6 bases). The CDR3 consists of 18 residues. V lost 1 base and J 1 base, leaving 14 bases between the germline ends. Germline CDR1 reads SGHAT; CDR2 reads FQNNGV. The chain's CDR3 is CASSLVGRTGSGANVLTF. DNA for the CDR3: TGTGCCAGCAGCTTAGTAGGGAGGACGGGTTCTGGGGCCAACGTCCTGACTTTC. Full variable domain (remainder filled in from reference TRBV11-2 and TRBJ2-6): EAGVAQSPRYKIIEKRQSVAFWCNPISGHATLYWYQQILGQGPKLLIQFQNNGVVDDSQLPKDRFSAERLKGVDSTLKIQPAKLEDSAVYLCASSLVGRTGSGANVLTFGAGSRLTVL.

The CDR3 spells CSVGAITSTDTQYF. For the CDR3, the DNA is TGCAGCGTTGGGGCTATTACAAGCACAGATACGCAGTATTTT. The rearrangement joins TRBV29-1 to TRBJ2-3, with D unresolved. Germline assignment: CDR1 SQVTM and CDR2 ANQGSEA. The CDR3 runs 14 residues. The V end was cut by 4 bases, the J end by 0 bases, with 11 bases between.

In its sample, this clonotype was seen a few times. The rearrangement joins TRBV25-1 to TRBJ2-2, with 7 bases matching TRBD2. The CDR3 is made up of 14 amino acids. The V gene end was trimmed by 8 bases and the J gene end by 3 bases; junction bases not matched to a gene: 6. Per germline, CDR1 MGHDK and CDR2 SYGVNS. CDR3 protein: CASGRGSDTGELFF. Written as DNA, the CDR3 is TGTGCCAGCGGGCGGGGGTCCGACACCGGGGAGCTGTTTTTT.